A selection of T cell receptor beta chains follows, all from one sample in a study of T cells after yellow fever vaccination. TCRdb recomputed calls from the 5' RACE reads with MiXCR, one row per CDR3 protein. This sample has some 220,000 distinct CDR3 sequences, with less than 3.5% found just once. Sequencing was performed on CD4+ T cells sorted from PBMCs, taken 10 days after the yellow fever booster vaccination. All receptors derive from a man younger than 35 who received the YFV17D yellow fever vaccine. Both conserved end residues are part of each CDR3. The order of the fields is D gene, J gene, V gene, clone size, CDR3 DNA, CDR3 protein. D genes are given only for firm matches. Sizes are listed as how often the clone was seen (once, few, many) or a class if it is expanded.

NA,TRBJ2-5,TRBV7-2,few,TGTGCCAGCAGCTTACCGGGGGACGGGGGAGAGACCCAGTACTTC,CASSLPGDGGETQYF
NA,TRBJ1-6,TRBV4-1,many,TGCGCCAGCAGCCAAAGGGGACCGGGGTCACCCCTCCACTTT,CASSQRGPGSPLHF
NA,TRBJ2-1,TRBV5-1,many,TGCGCCAGCAGCTTGGACCAACAGGGTTACAATGAGCAGTTCTTC,CASSLDQQGYNEQFF
NA,TRBJ1-1,TRBV5-1,few,TGCGCCAGCAGCTTGGTGTTACAGAGAGAAGCTTTCTTT,CASSLVLQREAFF
NA,TRBJ2-7,TRBV12-3/TRBV12-4,many,TGTGCCAGCACTGATTCGGCAGGTCCAAAATACGAGCAGTACTTC,CASTDSAGPKYEQYF
NA,TRBJ2-1,TRBV5-1,many,TGCGCCAGCAGCTCCCTTCAGGGTCCTTCTAATGAGCAGTTCTTC,CASSSLQGPSNEQFF
NA,TRBJ2-7,TRBV11-1,many,TGTGCCAGCAGCTCCCGGGAAGGGGACTCCTACGAGCAGTACTTC,CASSSREGDSYEQYF
TRBD1,TRBJ1-4,TRBV6-5,few,TGTGCCAGCAGTTCCAAGGGACAGGTCGACGAAAAACTGTTTTTT,CASSSKGQVDEKLFF
NA,TRBJ2-4,TRBV7-2,few,TGTGCCAGCAGCAACGGGGAGAGAGCCAAAAACATTCAGTACTTC,CASSNGERAKNIQYF
NA,TRBJ1-1,TRBV28,many,TGTGCCAGCAGTTTTGCCCTAATAGACACTGAAGCTTTCTTT,CASSFALIDTEAFF
TRBD2,TRBJ2-3,TRBV6-2/TRBV6-3,many,TGTGCCAGCAGTTACGCGACTAGCGGGACAGATACGCAGTATTTT,CASSYATSGTDTQYF
NA,TRBJ1-5,TRBV10-3,many,TGTGCCATCAGTGGGTCAGGGCAGGGAGAACAGCCCCAGCATTTT,CAISGSGQGEQPQHF
NA,TRBJ2-5,TRBV6-6,many,TGTGCCAGGACCAAAAACCTCAGGCAAATACAAGAGACCCAGTACTTC,CARTKNLRQIQETQYF
NA,TRBJ2-3,TRBV2,many,TGTGCCAGCAGTTCTTCTGTCCAAATTAATACGCAGTATTTT,CASSSSVQINTQYF
TRBD1,TRBJ2-1,TRBV30,many,TGTGCCTGGAGTGTACAGGGACAGTACAATGAGCAGTTCTTC,CAWSVQGQYNEQFF